This T cell receptor beta chain was profiled in a study of Graves' ophthalmopathy and Graves' hyperthyroidism. General observations from the study: Predictions made by the model for ophthalmopathy progression reached 55% to 71% sensitivity and about 72% specificity.

No progression to ophthalmopathy over 18 months defined stable hyperthyroidism. Hyperthyroidism patients had new diagnoses, durations under 2 months, and ages of 18 to 65. The TCR beta CDR3 regions underwent amplification from RNA transcripts. After a first-round RT-PCR with HTBI primers, a second-round multiplex PCR was run. Each CDR3 protein gets one entry after TCRdb re-called the multiplex PCR reads with MiXCR. Among a few hundred thousand distinct CDR3 sequences listed, about a sixth were seen once. This clonotype was observed many times. What it recognizes is unknown. The CDR3 spans 16 residues. V was clipped by 5 bases and J by 5 bases; unmatched bases: 12.

The chain employs TRBV12-3 or TRBV12-4 and TRBJ2-5; TRBD1 aligns across 9 bases. The source is an adult woman with stable Graves' hyperthyroidism. The sequenced sample consisted of peripheral blood. CDR3 region: CASSLRDRGREETQYF. The CDR3 DNA is TGTGCCAGCAGTCTTAGAGACAGGGGGAGAGAGGAGACCCAGTACTTC.